This paragraph reports one T cell receptor (beta chain). The authors drew 8 to 10 milliliters of peripheral blood from each donor. This specimen belongs to a study of blood T cells in healthy people across ages. For the second PCR, which ran for roughly 6 to 12 cycles, a sample-barcoded 5' primer and a J-beta primer mix were used. A template-switch adaptor that had 12 random nucleotides put a tag on each cDNA molecule. TCRdb reanalysed the 5' RACE reads using MiXCR and keeps one entry per CDR3 protein. The sample carries approximately 800,000 distinct CDR3 sequences, around two thirds recorded once. The sample taken for sequencing was blood. This clonotype was obtained from a man younger than 40 in good health.

CDR3 sequence: CASSLGTVRNRGRQETQYF. The DNA for the CDR3 is TGTGCCAGCAGCTTAGGGACGGTCCGGAACAGGGGTCGCCAAGAGACCCAGTACTTC. The gene calls are TRBV7-9 and TRBJ2-5, with 7 bases identical to TRBD1. Germline V lookup: CDR1 SEHNR, CDR2 FQNEAQ (reference sequence). The CDR3 covers 19 residues. The V and J ends lost 1 base and 1 base, in that order; junction bases with no gene match: 15.